The rows below give T cell receptor beta chains drawn from one sample of a study of cytomegalovirus exposure and HLA in healthy donors. Clones were sequenced by immunoSEQ multiplex PCR, and TCRdb holds only the in-frame ones, with some missing. This table has 100,000 or so clones, around 85% appearing once. Material: PBMCs. Receptors were obtained from a man younger than 45 in good health and CMV-seronegative. CDR3s include the opening cysteine and the closing phenylalanine or tryptophan. A D gene is named only where the DNA matches it firmly. Not all rows give a size; the values are once, few, many and, for expanded clones, a class.

>TRBJ2-3|TRBV28|NA|TRBD1
CASSLGQGDTDTQYF
TGTGCCAGCAGTTTAGGACAGGGCGACACAGATACGCAGTATTTT
>TRBJ2-1|TRBV27|NA|TRBD1
CASRTGTGNYNEQFF
TGTGCCAGCAGAACCGGGACAGGGAACTACAATGAGCAGTTCTTC
>TRBJ2-6|TRBV18|NA|NA
CASSPSSPVVSGANVLTF
TGTGCCAGCTCACCATCATCTCCGGTAGTTTCTGGGGCCAACGTCCTGACTTTC
>TRBJ1-2|TRBV28|NA|NA
CASSSGIYGYTF
TGTGCCAGCAGTTCCGGGATCTATGGCTACACCTTC
>TRBJ2-7|TRBV23-1|NA|TRBD2
CASSLGGSEQYF
TGCGCCAGCAGTCTGGGGGGGTCCGAGCAGTACTTC
>TRBJ1-6|TRBV30|NA|NA
CAWSPTGGAGNSPLHF
TGTGCCTGGAGCCCAACAGGAGGGGCAGGTAATTCACCCCTCCACTTT
>TRBJ1-2|TRBV27|NA|NA
CASSPVWRRGPGDYGYTF
TGTGCCAGCAGTCCGGTATGGCGCAGGGGACCTGGGGACTATGGCTACACCTTC
>TRBJ2-7|TRBV29-1|NA|NA
CSVPGHRPWEQYF
TGCAGCGTCCCGGGACACCGGCCGTGGGAGCAGTACTTC
>TRBJ1-1|TRBV14|once|NA
CASSQRGGRSEAFF
TGTGCCAGCAGCCAAAGGGGGGGAAGATCTGAAGCTTTCTTT
>TRBJ1-6|TRBV11-2|NA|TRBD1
CASSLGQGGSPLHF
TGTGCCAGCAGCTTAGGACAGGGCGGTTCACCCCTCCACTTT
>TRBJ1-2|TRBV7-8|NA|NA
CASSFPGKRDGYTF
TGTGCCAGCAGCTTTCCGGGAAAAAGAGATGGCTACACCTTC
>TRBJ1-5|TRBV28|NA|NA
CASTGRWGGPQHF
TGTGCCAGCACAGGGCGGTGGGGAGGGCCCCAGCATTTT
>TRBJ2-7|TRBV6-1|NA|TRBD1
CASSHPGQGYEQYF
TGTGCCAGCAGTCACCCCGGACAGGGCTACGAGCAGTACTTC
>TRBJ1-3|TRBV12-5|NA|NA
CASGKQLFAHSGNTIYF
TGTGCTAGTGGGAAACAGTTATTTGCCCACTCTGGAAACACCATATATTTT
>TRBJ2-7|TRBV7-2|NA|NA
CASSFPAGTSSNEQYF
TGTGCCAGCAGCTTTCCCGCTGGGACATCCTCCAACGAGCAGTACTTC
>TRBJ2-7|TRBV19|once|NA
CASSIPAGEQYF
TGTGCCAGTAGTATTCCGGCAGGAGAGCAGTACTTC
>TRBJ2-5|TRBV27|once|NA
CASSLFGGLGETQYF
TGTGCCAGCAGTTTATTCGGGGGGCTCGGGGAGACCCAGTACTTC
>TRBJ2-7|TRBV27|NA|TRBD1
CASSLDRGQNEQYF
TGTGCCAGCAGTCTTGACAGGGGGCAAAACGAGCAGTACTTC
>TRBJ1-2|TRBV19|NA|NA
CASSIGGEPQYGYTF
TGTGCCAGTAGTATAGGGGGAGAACCCCAGTATGGCTACACCTTC
>TRBJ2-2|TRBV28|NA|NA
CASSLLLTGELFF
TGTGCCAGCAGTTTATTACTCACCGGGGAGCTGTTTTTT
>TRBJ1-1|TRBV30|NA|NA
CAWSAGRRLNTEAFF
TGTGCCTGGAGTGCAGGCCGAAGATTAAACACTGAAGCTTTCTTT
>TRBJ2-3|TRBV5-1|NA|NA
CASSLGQGLTDTQYF
TGCGCCAGCAGCTTGGGGCAGGGCTTGACAGATACGCAGTATTTT
>TRBJ2-3|TRBV14|NA|NA
CASSPQAFTDTQYF
TGTGCCAGCAGTCCTCAGGCTTTCACAGATACGCAGTATTTT
>TRBJ1-2|TRBV20-1|NA|NA
CSARVGTPYTF
TGCAGTGCTAGAGTCGGGACTCCCTACACCTTC
>TRBJ2-1|TRBV6-5|NA|NA
CASSYLKGEYNEQFF
TGTGCCAGCAGTTACCTAAAGGGAGAGTACAATGAGCAGTTCTTC
>TRBJ2-7|TRBV28|NA|NA
CASSSRGFGAYEQYF
TGTGCCAGCAGTAGCAGGGGTTTTGGTGCCTACGAGCAGTACTTC
>TRBJ1-1|TRBV18|NA|NA
CASSPWGVDTEAFF
TGTGCCAGCTCACCGTGGGGCGTGGACACTGAAGCTTTCTTT
>TRBJ1-3|TRBV10-3|once|NA
CAIKSSGNTIYF
TGTGCCATCAAGAGCTCTGGAAACACCATATATTTT
>TRBJ1-1|TRBV18|NA|NA
CASSVQAAGAEAFF
TGTGCCAGCTCAGTACAAGCCGCAGGGGCTGAAGCTTTCTTT
>TRBJ2-2|TRBV7-6|NA|NA
CASSQRRVGGELFF
TGTGCCAGCAGCCAGCGGAGGGTTGGCGGGGAGCTGTTTTTT
>TRBJ2-7|TRBV15|NA|TRBD1
CATSGRQGSNYEQYF
TGTGCCACCAGCGGAAGACAGGGGAGTAACTACGAGCAGTACTTC
>TRBJ2-2|TRBV11-3|NA|TRBD2
CASSSRTSGGPGELFF
TGTGCCAGCAGCTCTCGGACTAGCGGGGGGCCTGGGGAGCTGTTTTTT
>TRBJ2-4|TRBV5-1|NA|TRBD1
CASSLVAGGKNIQYF
TGCGCCAGCAGCTTGGTGGCAGGGGGCAAAAACATTCAGTACTTC